The T cell receptor beta chain under discussion was sequenced for a study of T cells in Graves' hyperthyroidism and ophthalmopathy. This CDR3 contains 15 residues. The V gene's germline CDR1 is DFQATT and CDR2 SNEGSKA (reference sequence). The V end lost 3 bases, the J end lost 1 base, and 15 bases lay between the germline ends. This clonotype was picked up a small number of times. Amplification of TCR beta CDR3 regions was performed using RNA transcripts as template. First-round RT-PCR targeting the TCR CDR3 was performed with the HTBI primer set. TCRdb called the multiplex PCR reads again in MiXCR, with one record for every CDR3 protein. This table holds about 610,000 distinct CDR3 sequences, roughly 14% found once.

The specimen sequenced was blood. The clonotype was recovered from a woman between 40 and 55 years old with Graves' ophthalmopathy. The chain is built from TRBV20-1 and TRBJ2-5, with no clear D. CDR3 protein: CSARPADHIQETQYF. DNA of the CDR3: TGCAGTGCTAGGCCGGCGGACCACATCCAAGAGACCCAGTACTTC.